The clone carrying this T cell receptor (beta chain) appeared a few times. Its antigen is unknown. This record belongs to a study of T cell responses to AZD1222 COVID-19 vaccine. General observations from the study: Seropositive status at baseline applied to only five or six AZD1222 recipients.

Using immunoSEQ multiplex PCR, the repertoire was profiled, and TCRdb retains in-frame clones only, with some absent. There are more than 80,000 clones in the sample; roughly 88% occur only once, and approximately 8.2% lies in the top ten. The sequencing used peripheral blood, collected 28 days after the second AZD1222 dose. This receptor was taken from an adult who received the AZD1222 COVID-19 vaccine.

The CDR3 here is CASSPSRTVRYSNQPQHF. The CDR3 bases are TGTGCCAGCAGTCCCTCCCGTACGGTCCGTTATAGCAATCAGCCCCAGCATTTT. The chain has TRBV6-6 and TRBJ1-5; D not resolved. Germline CDR1 reads MNHNY; CDR2 reads SVGAGI (reference sequence). The CDR3 has 18 amino acids. V was shortened by 5 bases and J by 0 bases, with 20 bases between the two germline ends.